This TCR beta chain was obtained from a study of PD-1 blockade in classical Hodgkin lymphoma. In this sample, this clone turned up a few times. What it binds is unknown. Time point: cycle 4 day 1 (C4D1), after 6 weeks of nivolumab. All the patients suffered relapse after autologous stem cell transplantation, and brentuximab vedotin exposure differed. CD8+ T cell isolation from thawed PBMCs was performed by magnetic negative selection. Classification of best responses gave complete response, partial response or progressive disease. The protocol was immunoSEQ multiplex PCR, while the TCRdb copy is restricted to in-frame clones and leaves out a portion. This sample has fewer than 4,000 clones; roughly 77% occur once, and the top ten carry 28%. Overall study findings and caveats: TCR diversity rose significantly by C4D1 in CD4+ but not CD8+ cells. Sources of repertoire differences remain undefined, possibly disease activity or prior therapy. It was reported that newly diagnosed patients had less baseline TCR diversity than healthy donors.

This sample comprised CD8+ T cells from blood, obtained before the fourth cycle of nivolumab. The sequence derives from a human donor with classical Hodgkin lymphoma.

In DNA, the CDR3 is TGTGCCAGCAGCTTGGTAGCGGGGGGGCTGAATGAGCAGTTCTTC. Its translation: CASSLVAGGLNEQFF. The rearrangement joins TRBV5-4 to TRBJ2-1; 11 nucleotides line up with TRBD2. Germline assignment: CDR1 SGHNT and CDR2 YYREEE (reference sequence). Trimming at V came to 0 bases and at J to 7 bases, leaving 3 bases not matched to a gene. The CDR3 runs 15 residues.